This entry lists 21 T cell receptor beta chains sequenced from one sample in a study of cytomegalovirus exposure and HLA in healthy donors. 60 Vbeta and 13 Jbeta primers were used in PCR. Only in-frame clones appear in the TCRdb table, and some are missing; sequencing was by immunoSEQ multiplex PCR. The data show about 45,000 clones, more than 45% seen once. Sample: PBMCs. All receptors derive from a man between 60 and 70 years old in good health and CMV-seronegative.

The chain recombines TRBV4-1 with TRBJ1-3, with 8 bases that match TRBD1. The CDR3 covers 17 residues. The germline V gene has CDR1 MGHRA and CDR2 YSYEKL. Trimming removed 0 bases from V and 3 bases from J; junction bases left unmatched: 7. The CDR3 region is CASSQEADRGGGNTIYF. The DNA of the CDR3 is TGCGCCAGCAGCCAAGAGGCAGACAGGGGAGGTGGAAACACCATATATTTT.

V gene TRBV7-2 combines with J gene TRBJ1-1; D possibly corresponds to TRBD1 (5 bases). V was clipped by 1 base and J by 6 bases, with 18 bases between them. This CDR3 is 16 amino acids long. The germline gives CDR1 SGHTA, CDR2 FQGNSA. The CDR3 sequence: CASSLDRGRVRSEAFF. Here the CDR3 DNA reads TGTGCCAGCAGCTTAGATAGGGGCAGGGTTCGGTCTGAAGCTTTCTTT.

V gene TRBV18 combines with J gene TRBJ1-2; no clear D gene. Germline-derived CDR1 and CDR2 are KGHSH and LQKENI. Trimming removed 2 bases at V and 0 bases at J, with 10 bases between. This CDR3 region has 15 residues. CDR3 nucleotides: TGTGCCAGCTCACCAGAGAGGCGGTCTAACTATGGCTACACCTTC. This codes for CASSPERRSNYGYTF.

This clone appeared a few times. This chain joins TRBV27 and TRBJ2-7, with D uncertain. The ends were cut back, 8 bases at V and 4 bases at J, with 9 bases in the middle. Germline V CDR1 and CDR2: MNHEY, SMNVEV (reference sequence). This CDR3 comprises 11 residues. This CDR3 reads CASRGVYEQYF. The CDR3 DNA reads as TGTGCCAGCCGAGGAGTTTACGAGCAGTACTTC.

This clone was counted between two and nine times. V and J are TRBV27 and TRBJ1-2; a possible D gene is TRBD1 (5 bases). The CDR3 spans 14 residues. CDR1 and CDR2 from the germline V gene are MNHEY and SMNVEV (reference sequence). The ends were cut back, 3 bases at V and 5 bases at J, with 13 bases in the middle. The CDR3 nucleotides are TGTGCCAGCAGTTTTATCGGGGGGGAGTATGGCTACACCTTC. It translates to CASSFIGGEYGYTF.

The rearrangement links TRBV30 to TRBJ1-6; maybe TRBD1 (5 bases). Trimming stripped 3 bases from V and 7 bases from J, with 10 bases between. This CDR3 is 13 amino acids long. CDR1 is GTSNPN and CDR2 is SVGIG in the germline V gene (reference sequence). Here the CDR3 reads CAWRGGVNSPLHF. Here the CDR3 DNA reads TGTGCCTGGAGGGGGGGTGTCAATTCACCCCTCCACTTT. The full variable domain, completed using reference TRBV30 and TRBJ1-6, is SQTIHQWPATLVQPVGSPLSLECTVEGTSNPNLYWYRQAAGRGLQLLFYSVGIGQISSEVPQNLSASRPQDRQFILSSKKLLLSDSGFYLCAWRGGVNSPLHFGNGTRLTVT.

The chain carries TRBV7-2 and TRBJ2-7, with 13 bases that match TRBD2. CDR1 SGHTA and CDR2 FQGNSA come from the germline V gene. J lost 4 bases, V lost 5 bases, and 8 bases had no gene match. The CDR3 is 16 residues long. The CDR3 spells CASSDRTSGSRYEQYF. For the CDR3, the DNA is TGTGCCAGCAGCGATAGGACTAGCGGGAGCCGGTACGAGCAGTACTTC.

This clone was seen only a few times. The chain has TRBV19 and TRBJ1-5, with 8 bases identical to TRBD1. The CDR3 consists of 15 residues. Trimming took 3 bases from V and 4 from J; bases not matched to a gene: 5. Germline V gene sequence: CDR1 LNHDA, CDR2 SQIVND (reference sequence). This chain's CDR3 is CASSIDRGDNQPQHF. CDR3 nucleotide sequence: TGTGCCAGTAGTATCGACAGGGGCGATAATCAGCCCCAGCATTTT.

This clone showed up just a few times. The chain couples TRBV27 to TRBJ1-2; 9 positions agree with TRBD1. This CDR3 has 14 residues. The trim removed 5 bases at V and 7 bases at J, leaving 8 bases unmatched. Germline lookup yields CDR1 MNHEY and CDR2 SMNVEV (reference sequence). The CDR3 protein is CASSPPGQGSGYTF. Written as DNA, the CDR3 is TGTGCCAGCAGTCCTCCGGGACAGGGATCTGGCTACACCTTC.

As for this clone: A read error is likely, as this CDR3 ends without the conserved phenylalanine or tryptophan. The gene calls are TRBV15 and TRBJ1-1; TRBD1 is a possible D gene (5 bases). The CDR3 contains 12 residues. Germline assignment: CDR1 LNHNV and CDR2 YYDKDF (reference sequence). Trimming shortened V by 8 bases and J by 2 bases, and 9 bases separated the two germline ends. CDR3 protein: CATDTGNTEAFV. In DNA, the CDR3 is TGTGCCACCGACACAGGAAACACTGAAGCTTTCGTT.

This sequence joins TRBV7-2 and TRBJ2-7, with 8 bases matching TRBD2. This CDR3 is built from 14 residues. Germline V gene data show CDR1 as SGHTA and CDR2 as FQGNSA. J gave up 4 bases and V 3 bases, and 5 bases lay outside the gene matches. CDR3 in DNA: TGTGCCAGCAGCTTGAGCGGGAGCTTGTACGAGCAGTACTTC. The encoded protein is CASSLSGSLYEQYF. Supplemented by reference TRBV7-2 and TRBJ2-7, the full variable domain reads GAGVSQSPSNKVTEKGKDVELRCDPISGHTALYWYRQSLGQGLEFLIYFQGNSAPDKSGLPSDRFSAERTGGSVSTLTIQRTQQEDSAVYLCASSLSGSLYEQYFGPGTRLTVT.

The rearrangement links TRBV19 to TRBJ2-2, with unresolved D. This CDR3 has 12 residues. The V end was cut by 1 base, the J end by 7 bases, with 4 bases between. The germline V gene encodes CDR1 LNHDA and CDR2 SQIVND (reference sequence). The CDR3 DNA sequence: TGTGCCAGTAGTATAGGAGGCGGGGAGCTGTTTTTT. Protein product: CASSIGGGELFF.

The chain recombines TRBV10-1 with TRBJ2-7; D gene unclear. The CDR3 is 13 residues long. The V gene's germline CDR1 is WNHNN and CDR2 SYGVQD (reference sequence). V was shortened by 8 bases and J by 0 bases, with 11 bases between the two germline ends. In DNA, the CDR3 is TGCGCCAGCTCTCCCTATAGCTCCTACGAGCAGTACTTC. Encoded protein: CASSPYSSYEQYF.

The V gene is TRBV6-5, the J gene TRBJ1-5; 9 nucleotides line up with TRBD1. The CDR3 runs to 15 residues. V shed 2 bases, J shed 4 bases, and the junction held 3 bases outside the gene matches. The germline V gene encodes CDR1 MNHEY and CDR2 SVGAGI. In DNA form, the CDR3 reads TGTGCCAGCAGTTACCGGGGACAGGGTAATCAGCCCCAGCATTTT. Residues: CASSYRGQGNQPQHF.

CDR3: CASSPRQTGELFF. The CDR3 nucleotides are TGTGCCAGCAGTCCCCGACAGACCGGGGAGCTGTTTTTT. J is TRBJ2-2 and V is TRBV27; tentative D call: TRBD1 (5 bases). Trimming left V 5 bases short and J 5 bases short, with 9 bases between. In germline, CDR1 is MNHEY, CDR2 SMNVEV (reference sequence). The CDR3 loop spans 13 amino acids.

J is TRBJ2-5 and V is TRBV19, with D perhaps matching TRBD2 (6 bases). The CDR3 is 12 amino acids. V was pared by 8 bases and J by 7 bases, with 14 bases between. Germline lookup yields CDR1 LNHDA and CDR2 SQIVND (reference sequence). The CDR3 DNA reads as TGTGCCAGTTCCGGGACTGGACGGACCCAGTACTTC. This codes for CASSGTGRTQYF. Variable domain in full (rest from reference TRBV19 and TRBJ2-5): DGGITQSPKYLFRKEGQNVTLSCEQNLNHDAMYWYRQDPGQGLRLIYYSQIVNDFQKGDIAEGYSVSREKKESFPLTVTSAQKNPTAFYLCASSGTGRTQYFGPGTRLLVL.

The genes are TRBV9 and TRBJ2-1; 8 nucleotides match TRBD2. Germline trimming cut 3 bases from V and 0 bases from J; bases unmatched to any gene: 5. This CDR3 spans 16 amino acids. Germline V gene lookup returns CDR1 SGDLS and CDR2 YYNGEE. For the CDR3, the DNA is TGTGCCAGCAGCGCGAGCGGGAGCAGCTCCTACAATGAGCAGTTCTTC. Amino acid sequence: CASSASGSSSYNEQFF.

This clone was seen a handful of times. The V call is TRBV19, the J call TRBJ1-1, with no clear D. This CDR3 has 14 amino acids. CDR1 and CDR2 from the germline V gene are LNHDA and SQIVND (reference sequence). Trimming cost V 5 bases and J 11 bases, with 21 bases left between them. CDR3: CASSPPGTGYEAFF. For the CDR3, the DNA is TGTGCCAGTAGTCCGCCCGGCACCGGGTATGAGGCTTTCTTT. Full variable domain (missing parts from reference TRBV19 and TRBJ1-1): DGGITQSPKYLFRKEGQNVTLSCEQNLNHDAMYWYRQDPGQGLRLIYYSQIVNDFQKGDIAEGYSVSREKKESFPLTVTSAQKNPTAFYLCASSPPGTGYEAFFGQGTRLTVV.

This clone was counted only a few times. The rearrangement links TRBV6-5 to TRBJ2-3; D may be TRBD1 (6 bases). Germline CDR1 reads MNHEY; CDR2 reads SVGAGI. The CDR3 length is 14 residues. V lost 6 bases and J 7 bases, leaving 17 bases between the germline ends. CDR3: CASSPRGRSHTQYF. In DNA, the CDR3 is TGTGCCAGCAGCCCCAGGGGCCGGTCGCATACGCAGTATTTT.

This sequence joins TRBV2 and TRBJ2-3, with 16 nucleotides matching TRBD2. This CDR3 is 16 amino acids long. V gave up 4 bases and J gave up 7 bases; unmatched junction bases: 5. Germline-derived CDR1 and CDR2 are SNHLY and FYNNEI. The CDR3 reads CASSAGTSGRVYTQYF. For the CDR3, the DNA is TGTGCCAGCAGTGCCGGGACTAGCGGGAGGGTGTATACGCAGTATTTT.

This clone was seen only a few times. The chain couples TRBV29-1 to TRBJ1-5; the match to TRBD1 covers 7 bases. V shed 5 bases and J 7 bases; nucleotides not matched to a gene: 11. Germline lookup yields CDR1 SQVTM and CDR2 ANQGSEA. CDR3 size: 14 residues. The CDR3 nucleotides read TGCAGCGTTTTAGATACAGGGGCGGAACAGCCCCAGCATTTT. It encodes CSVLDTGAEQPQHF. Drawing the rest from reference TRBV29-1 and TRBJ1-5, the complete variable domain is SAVISQKPSRDICQRGTSLTIQCQVDSQVTMMFWYRQQPGQSLTLIATANQGSEATYESGFVIDKFPISRPNLTFSTLTVSNMSPEDSSIYLCSVLDTGAEQPQHFGDGTRLSIL.